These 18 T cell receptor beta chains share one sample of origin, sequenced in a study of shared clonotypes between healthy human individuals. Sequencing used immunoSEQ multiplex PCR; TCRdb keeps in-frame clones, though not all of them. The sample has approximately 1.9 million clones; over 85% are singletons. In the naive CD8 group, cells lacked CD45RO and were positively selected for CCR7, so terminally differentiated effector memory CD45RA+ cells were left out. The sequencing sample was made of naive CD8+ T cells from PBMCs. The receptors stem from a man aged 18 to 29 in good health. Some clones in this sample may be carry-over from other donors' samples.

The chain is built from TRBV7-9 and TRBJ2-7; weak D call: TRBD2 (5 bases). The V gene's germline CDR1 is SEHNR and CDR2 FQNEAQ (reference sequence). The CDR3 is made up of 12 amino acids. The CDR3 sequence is CACAPGVVEQYF. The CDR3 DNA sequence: TGTGCTTGCGCACCCGGGGTCGTCGAGCAGTACTTC.

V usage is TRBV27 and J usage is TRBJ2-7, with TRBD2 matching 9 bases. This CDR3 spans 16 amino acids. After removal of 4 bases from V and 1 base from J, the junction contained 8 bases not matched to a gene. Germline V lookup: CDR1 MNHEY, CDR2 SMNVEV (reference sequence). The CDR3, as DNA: TGTGCCAGCAGTTCAAGTAGCGGGAGATGGTCCTACGAGCAGTACTTC. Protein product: CASSSSSGRWSYEQYF.

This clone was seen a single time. The CDR3: CASSSTGTHYSGNTIYF. DNA of the CDR3: TGTGCCAGCAGCTCGACAGGGACTCACTACTCTGGAAACACCATATATTTT. The J gene is TRBJ1-3, the V gene TRBV5-6; TRBD1 matches at 7 bases. J lost 0 bases, V lost 3 bases, and 9 bases had no gene match. From germline, CDR1 is SGHDT and CDR2 YYEEEE. The CDR3 is 17 residues long.

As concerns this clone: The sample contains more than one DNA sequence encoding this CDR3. CDR3 DNA: TGTGCCACAAGGACTAGCGGGAGCTCCTACAATGAGCAGTTCTTC. This codes for CATRTSGSSYNEQFF. V and J are TRBV19 and TRBJ2-1; 13 bases map to TRBD2. The CDR3 has 15 residues. Germline trimming cut 10 bases from V and 0 bases from J; bases unmatched to any gene: 3. Germline V gives CDR1 LNHDA, CDR2 SQIVND (reference sequence).

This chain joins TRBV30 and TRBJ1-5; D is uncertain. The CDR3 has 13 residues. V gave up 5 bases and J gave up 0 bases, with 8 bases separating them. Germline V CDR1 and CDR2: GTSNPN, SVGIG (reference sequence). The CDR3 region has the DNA TGTGCCTGGGGACTAAATAGCAATCAGCCCCAGCATTTT. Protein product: CAWGLNSNQPQHF.

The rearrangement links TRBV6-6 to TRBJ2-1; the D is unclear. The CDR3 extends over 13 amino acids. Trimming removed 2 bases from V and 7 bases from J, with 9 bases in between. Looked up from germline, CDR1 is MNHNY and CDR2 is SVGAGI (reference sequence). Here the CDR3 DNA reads TGTGCCAGCAGTTACGTCCAGCCTAATGAGCAGTTCTTC. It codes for CASSYVQPNEQFF.

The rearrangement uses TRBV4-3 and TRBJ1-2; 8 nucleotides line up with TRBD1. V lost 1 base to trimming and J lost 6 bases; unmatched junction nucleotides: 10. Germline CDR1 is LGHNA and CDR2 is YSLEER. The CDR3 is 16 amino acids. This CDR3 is CASSQGYRGRLDGYTF. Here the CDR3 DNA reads TGCGCCAGCAGCCAAGGGTACAGGGGGAGACTCGATGGCTACACCTTC.

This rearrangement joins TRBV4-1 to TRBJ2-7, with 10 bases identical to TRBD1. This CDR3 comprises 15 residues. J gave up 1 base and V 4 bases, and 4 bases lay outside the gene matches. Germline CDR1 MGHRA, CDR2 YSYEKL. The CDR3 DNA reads TGCGCCAGCAGCCCCGGGACAGGGGAATCCTACGAGCAGTACTTC. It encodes CASSPGTGESYEQYF.

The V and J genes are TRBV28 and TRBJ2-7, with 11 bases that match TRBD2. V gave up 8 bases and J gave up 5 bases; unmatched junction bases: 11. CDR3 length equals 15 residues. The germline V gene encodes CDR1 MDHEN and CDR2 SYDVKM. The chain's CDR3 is CASFSGRARSDEQYF. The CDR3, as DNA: TGTGCCAGCTTTAGCGGGAGGGCTCGGTCGGACGAGCAGTACTTC.

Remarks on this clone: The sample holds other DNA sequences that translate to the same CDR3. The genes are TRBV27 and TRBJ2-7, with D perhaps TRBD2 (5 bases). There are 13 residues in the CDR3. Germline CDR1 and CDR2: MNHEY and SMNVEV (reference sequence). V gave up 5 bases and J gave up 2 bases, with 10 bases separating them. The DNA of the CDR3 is TGTGCCAGCAGTCCCGGACTTACCTACGAGCAGTACTTC. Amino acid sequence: CASSPGLTYEQYF.

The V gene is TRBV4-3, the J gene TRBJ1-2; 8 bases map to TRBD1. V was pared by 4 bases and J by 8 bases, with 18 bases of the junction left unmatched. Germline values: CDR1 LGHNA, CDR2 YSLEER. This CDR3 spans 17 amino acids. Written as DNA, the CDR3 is TGCGCCAGCAGCCTATTCTCAACGGGACAGGTGGGGAAGGGCTACACCTTC. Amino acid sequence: CASSLFSTGQVGKGYTF.

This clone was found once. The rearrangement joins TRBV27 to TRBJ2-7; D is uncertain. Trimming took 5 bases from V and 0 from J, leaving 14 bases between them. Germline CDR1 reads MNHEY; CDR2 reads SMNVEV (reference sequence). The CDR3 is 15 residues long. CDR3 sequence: CASSKLTHYSYEQYF. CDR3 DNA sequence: TGTGCCAGCAGTAAGTTGACACATTACTCCTACGAGCAGTACTTC.

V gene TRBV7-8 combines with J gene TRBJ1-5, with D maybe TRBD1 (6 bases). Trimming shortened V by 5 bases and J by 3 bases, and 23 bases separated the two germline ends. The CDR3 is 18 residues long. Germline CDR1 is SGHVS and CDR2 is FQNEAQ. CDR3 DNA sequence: TGTGCCAGCAGCCTAAGGGGGGGATGGACAGTTCCCAATCAGCCCCAGCATTTT. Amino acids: CASSLRGGWTVPNQPQHF.

The CDR3 is CASSQDTPSGRRYNEQFF. The CDR3 DNA follows: TGTGCCAGCAGCCAAGACACCCCTAGCGGGAGGCGATACAATGAGCAGTTCTTC. This chain links TRBV14 with TRBJ2-1; 11 bases are a match to TRBD2. Germline V lookup: CDR1 SGHDN, CDR2 FVKESK. Unmatched junction bases numbered 8, after V lost 0 bases and J lost 4 bases. The CDR3 totals 18 residues.

CDR3 amino acids: CASSADKRGYTF. The CDR3, as DNA: TGTGCCAGCAGTGCAGATAAACGAGGCTACACCTTC. The rearrangement links TRBV6-1 to TRBJ1-2; D gene uncertain. V gave up 4 bases and J gave up 8 bases, with 11 bases separating them. This CDR3 is 12 amino acids long. The germline CDR1 and CDR2 sequences are MNHNS and SASEGT.

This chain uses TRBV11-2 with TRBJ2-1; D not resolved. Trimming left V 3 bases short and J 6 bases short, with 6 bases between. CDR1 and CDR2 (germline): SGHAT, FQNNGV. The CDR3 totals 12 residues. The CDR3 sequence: CASSFLPNEQFF. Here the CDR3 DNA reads TGTGCCAGCAGCTTTCTTCCCAATGAGCAGTTCTTC.

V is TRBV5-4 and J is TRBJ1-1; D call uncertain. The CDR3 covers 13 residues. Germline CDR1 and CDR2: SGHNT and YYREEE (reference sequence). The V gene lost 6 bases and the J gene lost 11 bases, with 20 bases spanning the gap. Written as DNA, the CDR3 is TGTGCCAGCACCGTCGATACAAGAATAGGGGCTTTCTTT. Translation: CASTVDTRIGAFF.

Here the CDR3 reads CASSFADRGTYEQYF. The DNA for the CDR3 is TGTGCCAGCAGCTTCGCGGACAGGGGAACCTACGAGCAGTACTTC. The chain employs TRBV5-4 and TRBJ2-7; 9 bases match TRBD1. This CDR3 has 15 amino acids. CDR1 SGHNT and CDR2 YYREEE come from the germline V gene (reference sequence). The trim removed 2 bases at V and 2 bases at J, leaving 5 bases unmatched.